This T cell receptor (beta chain) was observed in a study of blood T cell repertoires in COVID-19. Authors' data handling: Amplification from reference gene primers served as the basis for estimated nucleated cell counts. Only in-frame clones appear in the TCRdb table, and some are missing; sequencing was by immunoSEQ multiplex PCR. That table is the source of V, J and clone size, and D and trimming were worked out from the DNA. This table holds fewer than 85,000 clones, 85% to 90% found once. This receptor was taken from an elderly man with acute or convalescent COVID-19. The sample was peripheral blood.

In nucleotides, the CDR3 is TGTGCCAGCAGCCCCTCTGGGGAGGTACAGTACTTC. The encoded protein is CASSPSGEVQYF. The J gene is TRBJ2-7, the V gene TRBV11-2, with D possibly TRBD2 on 6 matching bases. Per the germline V gene, CDR1 is SGHAT and CDR2 is FQNNGV. The V end lost 5 bases, the J end lost 10 bases, and 15 bases lay between the germline ends. The CDR3 is 12 amino acids.